The 12 T cell receptor beta chains below come from one sample, sequenced in a study of T cell repertoires in cytomegalovirus infection. The antigens for these receptors are not known. TCRdb re-analysed the reads in MiXCR, keeping a single row per CDR3 protein. Found here are about 920,000 distinct CDR3 sequences, 31% of them singletons; the top ten hold over 12%. Sequencing was performed on cultured CD8+ T cells from PBMCs, taken from culture after CMV antigen stimulation. The receptors originated from a human donor in good health (CMV status not recorded). Some clones in this sample may be carry-over from other donors' samples.

V gene TRBV19 combines with J gene TRBJ2-7; TRBD2 is a possible D gene (5 bases). V was pared by 8 bases and J by 3 bases, with 20 bases between. CDR1 LNHDA and CDR2 SQIVND come from the germline V gene (reference sequence). The CDR3 spans 15 residues. In DNA, the CDR3 is TGTGCCAGTGCCGTAGCGTCTGGTCCTGGCTACGAGCAGTACGTC. Its translation: CASAVASGPGYEQYV.

The rearrangement links TRBV4-1 to TRBJ1-5; 12 positions match TRBD1. The CDR3 has 17 residues. Per germline, CDR1 MGHRA and CDR2 YSYEKL. J gave up 5 bases and V 1 base, and 6 bases lay outside the gene matches. CDR3 DNA sequence: TGCGCCAGCAGCCAAGTCTCTGGGACAGGGGGCGATCAGCCCCAGCATTTT. Protein: CASSQVSGTGGDQPQHF.

V and J are TRBV19 and TRBJ2-3; D might be TRBD1 (5 bases). This CDR3 has 14 amino acids. Trimming left V 5 bases short and J 4 bases short, with 13 bases between. The germline gives CDR1 LNHDA, CDR2 SQIVND (reference sequence). CDR3 DNA sequence: TGTGCCAGTAGTCTCGCAGGGATCCCAGATACGCAGTATTTT. The encoded protein is CASSLAGIPDTQYF.

The J gene is TRBJ1-1, the V gene TRBV7-6, with D hard to call. V lost 3 bases to trimming and J lost 1 base, with 12 bases between them. Germline V gene sequence: CDR1 SGHVS, CDR2 FNYEAQ. This CDR3 is 15 amino acids long. The CDR3, as DNA: TGTGCCAGCAGCTTGGAAGGGAACACGAACACTGAAGCTTTCTTT. Translation: CASSLEGNTNTEAFF.

The sample holds a few counts of this clonotype. The CDR3 DNA follows: TGCAGTGCAACCGACGGAGCCTCCCATACGCAGTATTTT. Residues: CSATDGASHTQYF. The chain uses TRBV20-1 and TRBJ2-3; the D is unclear. Germline loops: CDR1 DFQATT, CDR2 SNEGSKA (reference sequence). Between the trimmed V and J ends, which lost 6 bases and 7 bases, there was a span of 17 bases. The CDR3 loop spans 13 amino acids.

This clonotype was detected a few times. This chain links TRBV6-1 with TRBJ2-1, with a possible D match to TRBD2 (5 bases). The V gene lost 0 bases and the J gene lost 7 bases, with 16 bases spanning the gap. Looked up from germline, CDR1 is MNHNS and CDR2 is SASEGT. The CDR3 length is 16 residues. CDR3 protein: CASSEALASRGNEQFF. CDR3 coding DNA: TGTGCCAGCAGTGAAGCGTTGGCCAGCCGAGGGAATGAGCAGTTCTTC.

This clonotype was observed a handful of times. V is TRBV6-2 or TRBV6-3 and J is TRBJ1-1, with D uncertain. Germline CDR1 reads MNHEY; CDR2 reads SVGEGT. Between the trimmed V and J ends, which lost 2 bases and 3 bases, there was a span of 13 bases. The CDR3 is 15 amino acids. The CDR3 DNA sequence: TGTGCCAGCAGTTACGGGGAAGGCCTTTACACTGAAGCTTTCTTT. As protein: CASSYGEGLYTEAFF.

The chain joins TRBV5-6 to TRBJ2-3; 9 bases match TRBD2. The germline V gene encodes CDR1 SGHDT and CDR2 YYEEEE. This CDR3 has 16 residues. Trimming at V came to 4 bases and at J to 6 bases, leaving 12 bases not matched to a gene. The chain's CDR3 is CASSKEGWLAGDTQYF. The CDR3 nucleotides are TGTGCCAGCAGCAAGGAGGGGTGGCTAGCGGGGGATACGCAGTATTTT.

As for this clonotype: A much larger clone lies one base from this, so it may be a read error. The chain employs TRBV7-2 and TRBJ1-5; D is ambiguous. Germline assignment: CDR1 SGHTA and CDR2 FQGNSA. This CDR3 contains 13 residues. Here the CDR3 reads CAGSTRGNQPQHF. The CDR3 region has the DNA TGTGCCGGCAGCACAAGAGGAAATCAGCCCCAGCATTTT. The whole variable domain, remainder taken from reference TRBV7-2 and TRBJ1-5, is GAGVSQSPSNKVTEKGKDVELRCDPISGHTALYWYRQSLGQGLEFLIYFQGNSAPDKSGLPSDRFSAERTGGSVSTLTIQRTQQEDSAVYLCAGSTRGNQPQHFGDGTRLSIL.

V gene TRBV27 combines with J gene TRBJ1-1; tentatively, D is TRBD1 (6 bases). This CDR3 has 15 amino acids. The germline CDR1 and CDR2 sequences are MNHEY and SMNVEV (reference sequence). Between the trimmed V and J ends, which lost 7 bases and 3 bases, there was a span of 18 bases. Here the CDR3 reads CASNKLRGQDTEAFF. CDR3 bases: TGTGCCAGCAACAAACTCCGGGGGCAGGACACTGAAGCTTTCTTT.

This clonotype has just a few counts. The V gene is TRBV19, the J gene TRBJ2-1; 9 bases align to TRBD2. The germline gives CDR1 LNHDA, CDR2 SQIVND (reference sequence). V lost 6 bases to trimming and J lost 1 base; unmatched junction nucleotides: 7. This CDR3 comprises 16 residues. The CDR3 nucleotides are TGTGCCAGTAGGGACCTAGCGGGGAGTTCCTACAATGAGCAGTTCTTC. Its protein is CASRDLAGSSYNEQFF.

This clonotype appeared a few times. The chain has TRBV29-1 and TRBJ1-1; D ambiguous. Trimming removed 1 base at V and 2 bases at J, with 8 bases between. Germline V CDR1 and CDR2: SQVTM, ANQGSEA. The CDR3 loop spans 13 amino acids. This CDR3 reads CSVEVEGNTEAFF. The CDR3 DNA reads TGCAGCGTTGAAGTCGAGGGAAACACTGAAGCTTTCTTT.